This record looks at one T cell receptor (beta chain) sequence and its context. Its antigen is not known. Germline values: CDR1 SGHRS, CDR2 YFSETQ. With V trimmed by 0 bases and J by 3 bases, 6 bases remained unmatched. This CDR3 has 17 amino acids. The source of the sample is a study of cytomegalovirus exposure and HLA in healthy donors. Study results and caveats: Several of the most significant clusters appeared linked to common viral pathogens, based on a later analysis.

The study ran its PCR with 60 Vbeta and 13 Jbeta primers. This table comes from immunoSEQ multiplex PCR, and its TCRdb copy is limited to in-frame clones, with some not included. The sample lists about 140,000 clones; about 76% were seen once. The chain uses TRBV5-1 and TRBJ1-6, with TRBD1 matching 7 bases. The sequenced material came from PBMCs. The sequence was obtained from a woman between 40 and 50 years old in good health and CMV-seronegative. The CDR3 bases are TGCGCCAGCAGCTTGGCCTCCGGGACAGACTATAATTCACCCCTCCACTTT. Its protein is CASSLASGTDYNSPLHF.